This T cell receptor (beta chain) was sequenced for a study of blood T cell repertoires in COVID-19. Study as a whole: Donors in the United States, Italy and Spain gave samples during acute or convalescent COVID-19. T cells, B-cell-depleted T cells, or PBMCs provided the cDNA or gDNA that served as material.

J lost 4 bases, V lost 6 bases, and 6 bases had no gene match. CDR1 and CDR2 (germline): MNHEY, SVGAGI. The CDR3 is 15 amino acids. Per the study methods: Estimates of nucleated cell counts were drawn from the amplification of reference gene primers. Data came from immunoSEQ multiplex PCR; TCRdb stores just in-frame clones and leaves some out. The D gene and trimming were derived from the DNA, and the V and J assignments and clone size from that table. The data contain over 100,000 clones, around 90% of them seen just once; the ten biggest clones take up 2.5% to 3.5%. The sequenced material came from peripheral blood. V is TRBV6-5 and J is TRBJ2-3; TRBD2 matches 11 bases. The source is a man aged 45-65 years with active or convalescent COVID-19. CDR3 DNA: TGTGCCAGCAGCGATAGCGGGGGGGCAGCAGATACGCAGTATTTT. As protein: CASSDSGGAADTQYF.